The 4 T cell receptor beta chains below all came from one sample that was sequenced in a study of T cell repertoires in ileal Crohn's disease. Sequencing was performed with immunoSEQ multiplex PCR; in TCRdb, only in-frame clones are kept and a portion is missing. The sample shows 3,000 to 3,500 clones, approximately 78% of them seen only once. The sorted cells were lamina propria lymphocytes from surgical specimens, first isolated by density gradient. The source material was CD4+ T cells sorted from the ileum. These receptors originate from an adult with Crohn's disease.

A few counts support this clone. The chain links TRBV29-1 to TRBJ2-1; TRBD2 might be the D (6 bases). The CDR3 runs to 13 residues. V shed 4 bases and J shed 4 bases, with 11 bases lying between them. CDR1 and CDR2 from the germline V gene are SQVTM and ANQGSEA. The DNA of the CDR3 is TGCAGCGTTGGGGGGGACTCGTACAATGAGCAGTTCTTC. Amino acid sequence: CSVGGDSYNEQFF.

The genes are TRBV2 and TRBJ1-2; D gene ambiguous. Germline CDR1 SNHLY, CDR2 FYNNEI. V was clipped by 5 bases and J by 9 bases, with 19 bases between them. The CDR3 runs to 14 residues. The chain's CDR3 is CASSKVEGALSYTF. The CDR3 DNA reads TGTGCCAGCAGTAAGGTGGAGGGCGCCCTTAGCTACACCTTC.

Only one count was recorded for this clone. This chain joins TRBV5-1 and TRBJ2-3, with 7 bases lining up with TRBD1. Germline CDR1 and CDR2: SGHRS and YFSETQ. The CDR3 is 14 amino acids. V was pared by 4 bases and J by 2 bases, with 4 bases of the junction left unmatched. This chain's CDR3 is CASSLQGITDTQYF. CDR3 in DNA: TGCGCCAGCAGCCTACAGGGGATCACAGATACGCAGTATTTT.

The chain has TRBV28 and TRBJ1-1; D uncertain. The germline V and J ends were trimmed by 7 bases and 2 bases, with 8 bases remaining between them. Looked up from germline, CDR1 is MDHEN and CDR2 is SYDVKM. The CDR3 runs to 12 residues. As DNA, the CDR3 is TGTGCCAGCATGGAGAGAAACACTGAAGCTTTCTTT. Protein: CASMERNTEAFF.